This passage covers 4 T cell receptor beta chains from one sample sequenced in a study of blood T cell repertoires in COVID-19. This table comes from immunoSEQ multiplex PCR, and its TCRdb copy is limited to in-frame clones, with some not included. Of some 370,000 clones listed, roughly four fifths are singletons. The sample consisted of PBMCs or T cells enriched from blood (not recorded which). These TCRs come from a woman aged 45-65 years who had recovered from COVID-19.

This clone was observed once. This chain's CDR3 is CASSEKGRNYGYTF. CDR3 DNA sequence: TGTGCCAGCAGTGAAAAGGGGAGGAACTATGGCTACACCTTC. This chain links TRBV2 with TRBJ1-2; possible D gene TRBD1, 5 bases. The germline V gene has CDR1 SNHLY and CDR2 FYNNEI. Trimming stripped 2 bases from V and 2 bases from J, with 9 bases between. The CDR3 is 14 amino acids.

The chain combines TRBV7-6 with TRBJ1-6; D is unresolved. The CDR3 extends over 17 amino acids. Trimming cost V 1 base and J 11 bases, with 21 bases left between them. Germline CDR1 is SGHVS and CDR2 is FNYEAQ. CDR3 residues: CASSLESGGPLIAPLHF. CDR3 DNA: TGTGCCAGCAGCTTAGAATCTGGAGGGCCGTTAATTGCACCCCTCCACTTT.

This chain joins TRBV5-6 and TRBJ2-7, with D maybe TRBD2 (6 bases). Trimming stripped 4 bases from V and 6 bases from J, with 14 bases between. Per the germline V gene, CDR1 is SGHDT and CDR2 is YYEEEE. This CDR3 region has 13 residues. The CDR3 region is CASSPGRRGEQYF. In DNA, the CDR3 is TGTGCCAGCAGCCCGGGTCGGCGGGGCGAGCAGTACTTC.

The CDR3: CASSLGLGLAGDWEETQYF. CDR3 in DNA: TGTGCCAGCAGCTTGGGCCTCGGACTAGCGGGAGATTGGGAAGAGACCCAGTACTTC. This rearrangement joins TRBV5-4 to TRBJ2-5, with 13 bases lining up with TRBD2. This CDR3 contains 19 residues. CDR1 is SGHNT, CDR2 YYREEE, per germline (reference sequence). Unmatched junction bases numbered 11, after V lost 0 bases and J lost 3 bases.